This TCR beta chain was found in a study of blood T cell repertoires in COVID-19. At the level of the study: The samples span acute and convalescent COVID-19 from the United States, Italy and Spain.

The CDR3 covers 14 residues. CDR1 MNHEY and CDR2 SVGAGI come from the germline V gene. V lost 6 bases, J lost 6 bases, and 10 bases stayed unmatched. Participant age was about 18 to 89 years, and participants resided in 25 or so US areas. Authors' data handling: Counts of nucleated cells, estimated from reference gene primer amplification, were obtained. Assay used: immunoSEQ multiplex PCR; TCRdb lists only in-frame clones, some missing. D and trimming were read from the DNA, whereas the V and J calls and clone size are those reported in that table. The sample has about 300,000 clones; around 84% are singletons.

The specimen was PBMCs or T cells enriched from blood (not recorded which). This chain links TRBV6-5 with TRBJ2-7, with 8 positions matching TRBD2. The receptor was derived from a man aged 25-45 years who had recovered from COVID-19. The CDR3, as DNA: TGTGCCAGCAGACTAGCGGAAGACTCGAGCGAGCAGTACTTC. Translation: CASRLAEDSSEQYF.